This T cell receptor (beta chain) was identified during a study of cytomegalovirus exposure and HLA in healthy donors. The PCR employed 60 Vbeta primers together with 13 Jbeta primers. TCRdb's copy holds only in-frame clones and misses some; the assay was immunoSEQ multiplex PCR. The repertoire consists of approximately 100,000 clones, with around 66% occurring once and the leading ten covering about 3.9%. Study observations and caveats: Indistinguishability led to the exclusion of some V segments, TRBV6-2 and TRBV6-3 included. A later analysis showed HLA-associated TCR beta chains outstripping equally common others in clonal expansion. Previously analyzed data showed that most TCR beta V segments were productive at a frequency of about 87% or about 30%.

The V end lost 0 bases, the J end lost 6 bases, and 6 bases lay between the germline ends. The CDR3 covers 13 residues. The germline V gene has CDR1 LGHNA and CDR2 YSLEER. To note about this clone: Its antigen is not known.

The V and J genes are TRBV4-3 and TRBJ2-1; D gene ambiguous. This sequence was found in a man aged 30 to 39 in good health and CMV-seronegative. Source material: PBMCs. The CDR3 reads CASSQDYFNEQFF. CDR3 nucleotides: TGCGCCAGCAGCCAAGATTATTTCAATGAGCAGTTCTTC.